This entry concerns a single TCR beta chain. Assay: immunoSEQ multiplex PCR; the TCRdb copy retains only in-frame clones and omits some. The data show over 100,000 clones, 90% seen once. This entry is derived from a study of control samples from healthy donors and cancer patients. V was shortened by 6 bases and J by 8 bases, with 22 bases between the two germline ends. The CDR3 length is 16 residues. The V gene's germline CDR1 is WNHNN and CDR2 SYGVQD (reference sequence). Sequences were obtained from blood. The chain joins TRBV10-1 to TRBJ1-4; maybe TRBD1 (5 bases). This receptor was obtained from a human donor in good health. The donor label of this sample is uncertain. The CDR3 sequence is CASSPLGRWSGEKLFF. CDR3 sequence (DNA): TGCGCCAGCAGCCCCTTGGGGCGATGGAGTGGAGAAAAACTGTTTTTT.